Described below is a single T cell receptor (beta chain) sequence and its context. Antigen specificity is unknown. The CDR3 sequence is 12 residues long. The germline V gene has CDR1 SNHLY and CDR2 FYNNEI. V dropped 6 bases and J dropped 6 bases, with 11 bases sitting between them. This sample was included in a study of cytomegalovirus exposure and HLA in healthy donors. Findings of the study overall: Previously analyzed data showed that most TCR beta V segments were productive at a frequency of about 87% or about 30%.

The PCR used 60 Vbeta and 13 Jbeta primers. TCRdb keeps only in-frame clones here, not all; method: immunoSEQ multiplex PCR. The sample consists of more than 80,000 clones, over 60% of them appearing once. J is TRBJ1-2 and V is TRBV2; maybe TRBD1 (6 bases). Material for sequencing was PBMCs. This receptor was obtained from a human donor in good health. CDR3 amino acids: CASSIQGDGYTF. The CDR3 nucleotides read TGTGCCAGCAGCATACAGGGAGATGGCTACACCTTC.